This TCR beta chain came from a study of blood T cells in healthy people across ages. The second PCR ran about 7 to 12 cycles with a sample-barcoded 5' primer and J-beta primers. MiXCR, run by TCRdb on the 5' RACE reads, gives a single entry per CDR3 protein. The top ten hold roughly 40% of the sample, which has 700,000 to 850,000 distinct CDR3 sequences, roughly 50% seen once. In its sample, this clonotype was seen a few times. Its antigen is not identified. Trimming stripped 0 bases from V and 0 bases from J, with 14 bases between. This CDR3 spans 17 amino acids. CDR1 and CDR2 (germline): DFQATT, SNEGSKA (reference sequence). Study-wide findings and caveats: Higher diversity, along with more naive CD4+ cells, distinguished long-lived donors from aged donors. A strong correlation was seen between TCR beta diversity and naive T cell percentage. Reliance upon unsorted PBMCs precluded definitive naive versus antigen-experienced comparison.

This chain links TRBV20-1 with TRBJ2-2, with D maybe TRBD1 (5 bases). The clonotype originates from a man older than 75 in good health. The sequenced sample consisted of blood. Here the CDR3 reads CSAREANRRANTGELFF. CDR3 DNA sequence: TGCAGTGCTAGAGAGGCAAACAGGAGAGCGAACACCGGGGAGCTGTTTTTT.